This T cell receptor beta chain came from a study of cytomegalovirus exposure and HLA in healthy donors. Produced via immunoSEQ multiplex PCR; TCRdb's table is partial and in-frame only. This table holds about 110,000 clones, about 88% found once. Trimming pared 2 bases from V and 4 bases from J, leaving 8 bases between. Germline CDR1 MDHEN, CDR2 SYDVKM. The length of the CDR3 is 13 residues. The chain recombines TRBV28 with TRBJ1-1; D is ambiguous. The TCR sequence derives from a young woman in good health and CMV-seropositive. Sequenced sample: PBMCs. CDR3 nucleotide sequence: TGTGCCAGCAGTTTAGGGCAGGCCACTGAAGCTTTCTTT. As protein: CASSLGQATEAFF. Full variable domain (rest looked up from reference TRBV28 and TRBJ1-1): DVKVTQSSRYLVKRTGEKVFLECVQDMDHENMFWYRQDPGLGLRLIYFSYDVKMKEKGDIPEGYSVSREKKERFSLILESASTNQTSMYLCASSLGQATEAFFGQGTRLTVV.